A single sample gave rise to the 26 T cell receptor beta chains below, sequenced in a study of blood T cells in healthy people across ages. Primers used in a second PCR of about 6 to 11 cycles were a sample-barcoded 5' primer and a J-beta primer mix. TCRdb independently ran MiXCR on the 5' RACE reads; one entry per CDR3 protein. The repertoire holds roughly 800,000 distinct CDR3 sequences, with around 25% as singletons. The same sample was also used in a study of T cells of mothers and their children.

What was sequenced was blood. The receptor source for this set is a boy between 5 and 17 years old in good health.

A few counts support this clonotype. The chain uses TRBV11-2 and TRBJ1-6, with a tentative D call TRBD1 (6 bases). The V gene lost 5 bases and the J gene lost 7 bases, with 18 bases spanning the gap. The CDR3 spans 16 residues. Germline V gene data show CDR1 as SGHAT and CDR2 as FQNNGV. As DNA, the CDR3 is TGTGCCAGCAGCCTACAGCCCGGGGGCAGGAATTCACCCCTCCACTTT. Its protein is CASSLQPGGRNSPLHF.

The chain joins TRBV3-1 to TRBJ2-5; 12 nucleotides match TRBD2. CDR1 and CDR2 (germline): LGHDT, YNNKEL (reference sequence). Trimming removed 4 bases from V and 7 bases from J; junction bases left unmatched: 10. The CDR3 spans 16 residues. CDR3 nucleotide sequence: TGTGCCAGCAGCCCGCGGACTAGCGGGATTTTTGGGACCCAGTACTTC. Its translation is CASSPRTSGIFGTQYF.

J is TRBJ2-1 and V is TRBV28, with a weak D call TRBD2 (7 bases). Germline V gene lookup returns CDR1 MDHEN and CDR2 SYDVKM. V shed 3 bases and J shed 6 bases, with 15 bases lying between them. This CDR3 spans 15 amino acids. CDR3 in DNA: TGTGCCAGCAGTTTCCCCGGGGGGCCCAGCAATGAGCAGTTCTTC. Residues: CASSFPGGPSNEQFF.

The chain employs TRBV5-1 and TRBJ1-1, with 10 bases that match TRBD1. Germline V gene sequence: CDR1 SGHRS, CDR2 YFSETQ. Losses at the gene ends were 4 bases for V and 6 bases for J; bases not matched to a gene: 6. This CDR3 spans 14 amino acids. CDR3 loop: CASSPDRGSSEAFF. The DNA of the CDR3 is TGCGCCAGCAGCCCGGACAGGGGGTCCTCTGAAGCTTTCTTT.

This clonotype was seen only a few times. The genes are TRBV15 and TRBJ2-1; TRBD1 aligns across 8 bases. The V segment lost 5 bases and the J segment 4 bases; nucleotides outside the gene matches: 7. The CDR3 runs 15 residues. In germline, CDR1 is LNHNV, CDR2 YYDKDF (reference sequence). The CDR3 reads CATSERGTGYNEQFF. In nucleotides, the CDR3 is TGTGCCACCAGCGAAAGGGGGACAGGATACAATGAGCAGTTCTTC.

V usage is TRBV20-1 and J usage is TRBJ2-4; D remains ambiguous. V was shortened by 6 bases and J by 0 bases, with 12 bases between the two germline ends. The CDR3 length is 14 residues. CDR1 and CDR2 from the germline V gene are DFQATT and SNEGSKA (reference sequence). The CDR3 loop reads CSAEDMLAKNIQYF. The CDR3 DNA sequence: TGCAGTGCGGAAGACATGTTAGCCAAAAACATTCAGTACTTC.

V gene TRBV27 combines with J gene TRBJ2-7, with 11 positions matching TRBD1. The CDR3 runs to 14 residues. The V gene end was trimmed by 6 bases and the J gene end by 3 bases; junction bases not matched to a gene: 4. CDR1 MNHEY and CDR2 SMNVEV come from the germline V gene (reference sequence). CDR3 sequence reads: CASSRTGGLYEQYF. The CDR3 nucleotides read TGTGCCAGCAGCCGGACAGGGGGCCTCTACGAGCAGTACTTC.

This clonotype was observed a few times. CDR3 sequence (DNA): TGCAGTGCTCCCCGACGGGGACACACAGATACGCAGTATTTT. This codes for CSAPRRGHTDTQYF. V is TRBV20-1 and J is TRBJ2-3; tentatively, D is TRBD1 (6 bases). V lost 5 bases and J 2 bases, leaving 14 bases between the germline ends. The V gene's germline CDR1 is DFQATT and CDR2 SNEGSKA (reference sequence). CDR3 size: 14 residues.

This clonotype turned up a few times. This rearrangement joins TRBV24-1 to TRBJ2-7; maybe TRBD1 (6 bases). V was cut by 4 bases and J by 2 bases, with 11 bases left in between. CDR3 size: 14 residues. From germline, CDR1 is KGHDR and CDR2 SFDVKD. The CDR3 region is CATSEAGQPYEQYF. CDR3 DNA sequence: TGTGCCACCAGTGAAGCCGGACAGCCCTACGAGCAGTACTTC.

CDR3 in DNA: TGCAGTGCTAGATCTGGCTTCTCCTACGAGCAGTACTTC. Translating it yields CSARSGFSYEQYF. The rearrangement joins TRBV20-1 to TRBJ2-5; D unresolved. The DNA end is a closer match to TRBJ2-7, so the J assignment may be wrong. This CDR3 is 13 amino acids long. CDR1 and CDR2 (germline): DFQATT, SNEGSKA (reference sequence).

This clonotype came up many times. In DNA form, the CDR3 reads TGTGCCAGCAGTTCCGACAGGGGGCGAGAGACCCAGTACTTC. This codes for CASSSDRGRETQYF. V gene TRBV12-3 or TRBV12-4 combines with J gene TRBJ2-5, with 10 bases identical to TRBD1. With 4 bases clipped from V and 4 bases from J, the junction kept 3 bases outside the gene matches. The CDR3 runs to 14 residues.

This clonotype was recorded a few times. The V gene is TRBV29-1, the J gene TRBJ2-5, with TRBD2 as a possible D gene (5 bases). The tail of the sequence fits TRBJ2-1 better, so the J call may be wrong. The CDR3 runs to 13 residues. Germline assignment: CDR1 SQVTM and CDR2 ANQGSEA. CDR3 residues: CSVVRAPYNEQFF. The CDR3 region has the DNA TGCAGCGTTGTGAGGGCCCCTTACAATGAGCAGTTCTTC.

This clonotype occurred a few times. At one of its ends the junction is not consistent with the germline gene, which may arise from a read error. This rearrangement joins TRBV12-3 or TRBV12-4 to TRBJ2-7; D possibly uses TRBD1 or TRBD2 (6 bases each). This CDR3 has 15 residues. This CDR3 reads CASSPTSLGAYGQYF. The CDR3 DNA sequence: TGTGCCAGCAGCCCTACTAGCTTGGGGGCCTACGGGCAGTACTTC.

This clonotype was counted a few times. This rearrangement joins TRBV5-1 to TRBJ2-3, with D unresolved. Germline CDR1 reads SGHRS; CDR2 reads YFSETQ. V lost 5 bases, J lost 0 bases, and 4 bases lay in between. The CDR3 runs 12 residues. Here the CDR3 reads CASRQSTDTQYF. The CDR3 bases are TGCGCCAGCAGACAGAGCACAGATACGCAGTATTTT.

The V call is TRBV7-3, the J call TRBJ2-5, with D perhaps matching TRBD2 (5 bases). Matching the DNA end better, TRBJ2-1 makes the J call doubtful. From germline, CDR1 is SGHTA and CDR2 FQGTGA. The CDR3 totals 13 residues. The CDR3 coding sequence is TGTGCCAGCAGCTTAAGAGGGTGGAATGAGCAGTTCTTC. Translation: CASSLRGWNEQFF.

This clonotype was picked up a small number of times. The chain is built from TRBV5-4 and TRBJ1-2, with 7 bases matching TRBD1. Germline-derived CDR1 and CDR2 are SGHNT and YYREEE (reference sequence). CDR3 length: 14 amino acids. This chain's CDR3 is CATSGGGANYGYTF. DNA for the CDR3: TGTGCTACTTCGGGAGGGGGCGCTAACTATGGCTACACCTTC.

The chain employs TRBV29-1 and TRBJ2-5; 10 bases fit TRBD2. Trimming took 5 bases from V and 5 from J; bases not matched to a gene: 8. CDR3 length equals 14 residues. Germline values: CDR1 SQVTM, CDR2 ANQGSEA. The CDR3 sequence: CSVSSGGAGETQYF. Here the CDR3 DNA reads TGCAGCGTTAGCAGCGGGGGGGCCGGGGAGACCCAGTACTTC.

The genes are TRBV7-7 and TRBJ2-5, with D tentatively TRBD1 (6 bases). The CDR3 has 15 amino acids. V lost 4 bases, J lost 4 bases, and 16 bases lay in between. The germline CDR1 and CDR2 sequences are SSHAT and FNYEAQ (reference sequence). The DNA for the CDR3 is TGTGCCAGCAGCTCCCAACAGGGAGTGGTAGAGACCCAGTACTTC. It translates to CASSSQQGVVETQYF. Drawing the rest from reference TRBV7-7 and TRBJ2-5, the complete variable domain is GAGVSQSPRYKVTKRGQDVTLRCDPISSHATLYWYQQALGQGPEFLTYFNYEAQPDKSGLPSDRFSAERPEGSISTLTIQRTEQRDSAMYRCASSSQQGVVETQYFGPGTRLLVL.

The chain employs TRBV27 and TRBJ2-7, with D possibly TRBD2 on 6 matching bases. The germline V gene has CDR1 MNHEY and CDR2 SMNVEV (reference sequence). The CDR3 has 14 amino acids. V gave up 3 bases and J gave up 7 bases, with 16 bases separating them. The CDR3 loop is CASSFTGTRREQYF. In nucleotides, the CDR3 is TGTGCCAGCAGTTTCACCGGGACTCGAAGGGAGCAGTACTTC.

The V gene is TRBV28, the J gene TRBJ2-6; D is ambiguous. The CDR3 contains 13 residues. The V gene's germline CDR1 is MDHEN and CDR2 SYDVKM. Trimming pared 7 bases from V and 4 bases from J, leaving 8 bases between. CDR3 residues: CASIPRGANVLTF. For the CDR3, the DNA is TGTGCCAGCATCCCAAGAGGGGCCAACGTCCTGACTTTC. Variable domain in full (rest from reference TRBV28 and TRBJ2-6): DVKVTQSSRYLVKRTGEKVFLECVQDMDHENMFWYRQDPGLGLRLIYFSYDVKMKEKGDIPEGYSVSREKKERFSLILESASTNQTSMYLCASIPRGANVLTFGAGSRLTVL.

A single count supports this clonotype. The V gene is TRBV12-3 or TRBV12-4, the J gene TRBJ2-7; 8 nucleotides match TRBD2. J gave up 8 bases and V 7 bases, and 16 bases lay outside the gene matches. The CDR3 is 15 amino acids. The CDR3 sequence is CASTPSLGSGNKQYF. CDR3 nucleotide sequence: TGTGCCAGCACCCCTTCCTTGGGTAGCGGGAACAAGCAGTACTTC.

The rearrangement joins TRBV15 to TRBJ2-2; 7 bases fit TRBD2. The J segment lost 6 bases and the V segment lost 3 bases, leaving 4 bases of the junction unmatched. Germline V lookup: CDR1 LNHNV, CDR2 YYDKDF (reference sequence). This CDR3 region has 14 residues. The CDR3 spells CATSSIGRAGELFF. The CDR3 region has the DNA TGTGCCACCAGCAGCATAGGGAGGGCCGGGGAGCTGTTTTTT.

This clonotype was counted between two and nine times. An end of the junction differs from the germline gene, which may be a read error. The chain uses TRBV12-3 or TRBV12-4 and TRBJ2-4; D remains unclear. The CDR3 covers 14 residues. The CDR3 DNA reads as TGTGCTAGCAGCACAGATCTAGCCAAAAACATTCAGTACTTC. It is translated as CASSTDLAKNIQYF.

In this sample, this clonotype turned up a few times. The CDR3 sequence is CASSREATGTNEKLFF. The CDR3 DNA follows: TGTGCCAGCTCTAGGGAGGCGACAGGAACTAATGAAAAACTGTTTTTT. This chain links TRBV6-5 with TRBJ1-4, with a weak D call TRBD1 (6 bases). With 8 bases removed from V and 1 base from J, the gap between germline ends came to 17 bases. This CDR3 is built from 16 residues. The germline CDR1 and CDR2 sequences are MNHEY and SVGAGI.

The V and J genes are TRBV14 and TRBJ1-2, with D possibly matching TRBD1 (5 bases). V lost 1 base and J lost 3, with 15 bases in between. Germline CDR1 SGHDN, CDR2 FVKESK. This CDR3 comprises 16 residues. The CDR3 region is CASSQGAGRVYYGYTF. The CDR3 DNA follows: TGTGCCAGCAGCCAAGGGGCAGGGAGAGTATACTATGGCTACACCTTC.

In its sample, this clonotype was seen a few times. The chain employs TRBV20-1 and TRBJ2-5; 7 nucleotides match TRBD1. After removal of 5 bases from V and 7 bases from J, the junction contained 19 bases not matched to a gene. The CDR3 length is 16 residues. CDR1 and CDR2 from the germline V gene are DFQATT and SNEGSKA (reference sequence). The CDR3 sequence: CSAVLSGQRLVGTQYF. DNA for the CDR3: TGCAGTGCTGTCCTCTCGGGACAGAGGCTCGTGGGGACCCAGTACTTC.